This T cell receptor beta chain was captured in a study of identifying expanded T cells in peripheral blood. The germline V gene encodes CDR1 SNHLY and CDR2 FYNNEI. This CDR3 has 14 residues. The ends were cut back, 0 bases at V and 4 bases at J, with 9 bases in the middle. The repertoire was sequenced with immunoSEQ multiplex PCR; TCRdb's copy has only in-frame clones and lacks some. The table lists 50,000 to 60,000 clones, around four fifths of them singletons. Of note for this clone: Its matching antigen is unknown.

Study results and caveats: Approximately 1.2 clones differed between technical replicates, versus around 15 and 19 over time. Clone count variance between approximately 2-week samples rose with total template count.

Healthy donors had no documented immune events, such as infections, while sampled. This chain joins TRBV2 and TRBJ1-2; D is perhaps TRBD1 (5 bases). The TCR comes from a person aged 18 to 70 in good health. The source material was blood. The CDR3 reads CASSEAGRLYGYTF. In DNA, the CDR3 is TGTGCCAGCAGTGAAGCGGGGCGCCTCTATGGCTACACCTTC.